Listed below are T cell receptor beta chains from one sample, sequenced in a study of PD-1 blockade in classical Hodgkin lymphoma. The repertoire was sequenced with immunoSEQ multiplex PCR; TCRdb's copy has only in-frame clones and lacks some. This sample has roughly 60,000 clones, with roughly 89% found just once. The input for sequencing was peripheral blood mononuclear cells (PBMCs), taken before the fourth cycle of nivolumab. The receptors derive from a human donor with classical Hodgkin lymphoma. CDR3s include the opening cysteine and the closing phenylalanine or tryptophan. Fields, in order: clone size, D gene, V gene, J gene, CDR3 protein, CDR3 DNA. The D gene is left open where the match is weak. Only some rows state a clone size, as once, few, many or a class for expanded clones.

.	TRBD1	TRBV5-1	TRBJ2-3	CASSTRDRGPLSTDTQYF	TGCGCCAGCAGCACGAGGGACAGGGGGCCCCTAAGCACAGATACGCAGTATTTT
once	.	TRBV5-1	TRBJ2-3	CASSPRRGQWGTDTQYF	TGCGCCAGCAGCCCCAGGCGGGGTCAATGGGGCACAGATACGCAGTATTTT
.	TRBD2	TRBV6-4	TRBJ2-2	CASSERSGGAGELFF	TGTGCCAGCAGTGAAAGAAGCGGGGGGGCCGGGGAGCTGTTTTTT
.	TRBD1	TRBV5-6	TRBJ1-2	CASSAGQGASSYGYTF	TGTGCCAGCAGCGCCGGACAGGGGGCGAGTAGTTATGGCTACACCTTC
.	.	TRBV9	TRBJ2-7	CASSPMVGDSYEQYF	TGTGCCAGCAGCCCCATGGTTGGGGATTCCTACGAGCAGTACTTC
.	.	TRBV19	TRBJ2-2	CASSMGAGELFF	TGTGCCAGTAGTATGGGGGCGGGGGAGCTGTTTTTT
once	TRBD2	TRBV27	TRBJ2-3	CASSLGSAGGRTDTQYF	TGTGCCAGCAGTTTGGGTTCGGCGGGGGGCCGCACAGATACGCAGTATTTT
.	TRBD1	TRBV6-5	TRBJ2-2	CASTITGATGELFF	TGTGCCAGCACTATCACAGGGGCCACCGGGGAGCTGTTTTTT
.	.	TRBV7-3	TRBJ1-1	CASSPIHWGRSENTEAFF	TGTGCCAGCAGCCCCATTCATTGGGGGCGATCGGAGAACACTGAAGCTTTCTTT
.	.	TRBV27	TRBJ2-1	CASSGRGGRYEQFF	TGTGCCAGCAGTGGGCGTGGGGGGAGGTATGAGCAGTTCTTC
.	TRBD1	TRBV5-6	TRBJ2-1	CASSPQGYNEQFF	TGTGCCAGCAGCCCACAGGGGTACAATGAGCAGTTCTTC
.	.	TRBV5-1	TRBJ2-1	CASSTDPQGWINEQFF	TGCGCCAGCAGCACGGACCCGCAGGGATGGATAAATGAGCAGTTCTTC
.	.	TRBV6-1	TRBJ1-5	CASSERFRDPRNQPQHF	TGTGCCAGCAGTGAACGTTTCCGGGACCCTCGAAATCAGCCCCAGCATTTT
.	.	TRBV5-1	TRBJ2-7	CASSTGDFQGGGEQYF	TGCGCCAGCAGCACGGGGGACTTCCAAGGTGGTGGCGAGCAGTACTTC
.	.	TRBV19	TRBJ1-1	CASSFGHSVSTEAFF	TGTGCCAGTAGTTTCGGACACTCGGTGAGCACTGAAGCTTTCTTT
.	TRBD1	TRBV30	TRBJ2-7	CAWSPGQGGYEQYF	TGTGCCTGGTCCCCGGGACAGGGGGGCTACGAGCAGTACTTC
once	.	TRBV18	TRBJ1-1	CASSPSSLNTEAFF	TGTGCCAGCTCACCATCTTCGTTGAACACTGAAGCTTTCTTT
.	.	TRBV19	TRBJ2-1	CASSTRVGSYNEQFF	TGTGCCAGTAGTACCCGGGTCGGGTCCTACAATGAGCAGTTCTTC
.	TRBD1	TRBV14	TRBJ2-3	CASSQPGQGTDTQYF	TGTGCCAGCAGCCAGCCGGGACAGGGTACAGATACGCAGTATTTT
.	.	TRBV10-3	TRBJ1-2	CATDRTPNYGYTF	TGTGCCACAGACAGGACCCCTAACTATGGCTACACCTTC
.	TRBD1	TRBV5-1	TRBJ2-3	CASSLVRGRATDTQYF	TGCGCCAGCAGCTTAGTCAGGGGGCGAGCCACAGATACGCAGTATTTT
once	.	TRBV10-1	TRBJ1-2	CASSLSQITLYGYTF	TGCGCCAGCAGTCTATCACAGATCACCCTCTATGGCTACACCTTC
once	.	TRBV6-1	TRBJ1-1	CASSVGMNTEAFF	TGTGCCAGCAGTGTGGGTATGAACACTGAAGCTTTCTTT
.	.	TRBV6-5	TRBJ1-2	CASSYRHSNYGYTF	TGTGCCAGCAGTTATCGGCACAGCAACTATGGCTACACCTTC
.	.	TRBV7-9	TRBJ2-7	CASSLSRGNVGEQYF	TGTGCCAGCAGCTTAAGTCGGGGAAATGTAGGCGAGCAGTACTTC
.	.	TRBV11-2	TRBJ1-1	CASSPLGANMNTEAFF	TGTGCCAGCAGCCCTCTTGGGGCTAACATGAACACTGAAGCTTTCTTT
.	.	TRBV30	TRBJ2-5	CAWDSRGGQETQYF	TGTGCCTGGGATTCGAGGGGTGGGCAAGAGACCCAGTACTTC
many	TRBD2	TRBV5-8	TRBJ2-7	CASSPGGGLAGVRSSYEQYF	TGTGCCAGCAGCCCCGGGGGGGGGCTAGCGGGGGTCCGGAGCTCCTACGAGCAGTACTTC
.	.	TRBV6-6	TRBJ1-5	CASSSDQPQHF	TGTGCCAGCAGTTCAGATCAGCCCCAGCATTTT
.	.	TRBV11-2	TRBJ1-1	CASSATGFLEAFF	TGTGCCAGCAGCGCAACCGGGTTCCTGGAAGCTTTCTTT
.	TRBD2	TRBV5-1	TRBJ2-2	CASSLGLAGVTGELFF	TGCGCCAGCAGCTTGGGACTAGCGGGGGTAACCGGGGAGCTGTTTTTT
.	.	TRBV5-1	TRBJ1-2	CASSSQMDSYGYTF	TGCGCCAGCAGCTCCCAAATGGACAGCTATGGCTACACCTTC
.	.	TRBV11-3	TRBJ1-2	CVSAGGYTF	TGTGTTTCAGCCGGTGGCTACACCTTC
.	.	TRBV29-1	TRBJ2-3	CSVVGPGTQYF	TGCAGCGTTGTGGGCCCGGGTACGCAGTATTTT